The clone carrying this T cell receptor beta chain was seen only once. The data derive from a study of blood T cell repertoires in COVID-19. Study context: Acute and convalescent COVID-19 samples came from the United States, Italy and Spain.

The table came from immunoSEQ multiplex PCR; TCRdb's copy has only in-frame clones and leaves some out. Counted here are approximately 120,000 clones, 65% to 90% occurring once; the ten biggest clones make up more than 6.5%. The specimen was peripheral blood. This receptor was obtained from an elderly man with active or convalescent COVID-19.

CDR3 in amino acids: CASSQSTAANTIYF. The CDR3 DNA follows: TGTGCCAGCAGCCAGAGTACAGCTGCAAACACCATATATTTT. The V call is TRBV3-1 (or the pseudogene TRBV3-2), the J call TRBJ1-3, with D hard to call. Germline loops: CDR1 LGHDT, CDR2 YNNKEL (reference sequence). The CDR3 length is 14 residues. Deletions cut 3 bases from V and 6 bases from J, with 12 bases between.